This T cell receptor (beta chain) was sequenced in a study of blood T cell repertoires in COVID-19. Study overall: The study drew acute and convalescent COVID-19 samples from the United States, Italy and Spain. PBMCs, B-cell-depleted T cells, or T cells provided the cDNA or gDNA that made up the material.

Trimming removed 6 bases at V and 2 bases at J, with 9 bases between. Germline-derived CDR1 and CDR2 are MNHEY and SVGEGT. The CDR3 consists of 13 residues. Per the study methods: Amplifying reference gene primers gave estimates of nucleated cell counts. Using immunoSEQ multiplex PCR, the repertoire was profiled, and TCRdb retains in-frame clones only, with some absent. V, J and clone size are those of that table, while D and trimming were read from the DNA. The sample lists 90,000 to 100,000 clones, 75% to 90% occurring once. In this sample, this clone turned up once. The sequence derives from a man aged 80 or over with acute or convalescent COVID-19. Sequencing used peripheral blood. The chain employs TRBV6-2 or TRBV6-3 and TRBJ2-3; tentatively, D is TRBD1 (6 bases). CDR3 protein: CASSDRLTDTQYF. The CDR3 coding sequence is TGTGCCAGCAGCGACAGGCTCACAGATACGCAGTATTTT.